This TCR beta chain stems from a study of response to subunit inactivated influenza vaccine. General study findings and limits: After each seasonal influenza vaccination, few new T cells are recruited, the authors suggested.

About this clonotype itself: Its antigen is undetermined.

TCRdb recomputed calls from the RT-PCR reads with MiXCR, one row per CDR3 protein. The sample comprises 650,000 to 800,000 distinct CDR3 sequences, around a sixth of which are singletons, and roughly a tenth rests with the top ten. The germline V gene has CDR1 SGHDN and CDR2 FVKESK. Trimming took 3 bases from V and 5 from J; bases not matched to a gene: 2. The CDR3 totals 13 residues. This clonotype was sampled from a man aged 45-65 years who received an inactivated influenza vaccine. The rearrangement uses TRBV14 and TRBJ2-7; 9 bases align to TRBD1. Sequences were derived from PBMCs from blood, sampled more than 4 days after vaccination. The CDR3 region is CASSQWDRDEQYF. DNA of the CDR3: TGTGCCAGCAGCCAGTGGGACAGGGACGAGCAGTACTTC.